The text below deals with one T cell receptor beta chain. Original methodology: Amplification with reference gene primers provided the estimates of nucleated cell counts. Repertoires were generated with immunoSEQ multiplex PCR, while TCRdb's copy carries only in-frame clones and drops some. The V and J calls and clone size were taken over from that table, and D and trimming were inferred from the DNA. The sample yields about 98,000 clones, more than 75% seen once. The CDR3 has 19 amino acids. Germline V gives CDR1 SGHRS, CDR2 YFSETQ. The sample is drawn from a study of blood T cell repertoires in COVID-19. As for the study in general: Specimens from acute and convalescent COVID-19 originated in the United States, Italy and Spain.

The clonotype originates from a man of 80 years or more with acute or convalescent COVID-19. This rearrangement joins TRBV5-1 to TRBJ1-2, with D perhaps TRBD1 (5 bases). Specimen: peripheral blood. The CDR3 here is CATQPGRARGEQARGGYTF. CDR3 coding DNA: TGCGCAACCCAACCGGGGAGGGCCCGGGGGGAACAAGCTCGGGGAGGCTACACCTTC.